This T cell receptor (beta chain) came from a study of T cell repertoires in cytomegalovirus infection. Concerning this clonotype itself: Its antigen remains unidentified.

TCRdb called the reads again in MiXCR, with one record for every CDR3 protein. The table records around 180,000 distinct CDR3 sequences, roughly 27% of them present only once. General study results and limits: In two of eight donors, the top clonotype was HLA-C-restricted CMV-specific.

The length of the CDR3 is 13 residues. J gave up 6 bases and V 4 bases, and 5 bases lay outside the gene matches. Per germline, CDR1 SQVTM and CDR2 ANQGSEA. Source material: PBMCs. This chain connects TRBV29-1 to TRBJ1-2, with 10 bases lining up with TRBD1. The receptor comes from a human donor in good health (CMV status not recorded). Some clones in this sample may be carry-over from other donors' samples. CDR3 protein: CSVASTGGHGYTF. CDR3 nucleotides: TGCAGCGTTGCTTCGACAGGGGGCCATGGCTACACCTTC.